This T cell receptor beta chain was obtained from a study of blood T cell repertoires in COVID-19. The overall study: PBMCs, B-cell-depleted T cells, or T cells provided the cDNA or gDNA that made up the material.

Profiled with immunoSEQ multiplex PCR; TCRdb holds only in-frame clones, not every one. The data contain 270,000 or so clones, about 80% of them singletons. Germline values: CDR1 SQVTM, CDR2 ANQGSEA. Trimming removed 4 bases from V and 6 bases from J, with 15 bases in between. The CDR3 spans 13 residues. The source material was PBMCs or T cells enriched from blood (not recorded which). The chain joins TRBV29-1 to TRBJ1-2; D is ambiguous. The sequence derives from a man aged 50 to 59 who had recovered from COVID-19. CDR3 sequence reads: CSVVSRPGDGYTF. The DNA of the CDR3 is TGCAGCGTTGTTTCCCGTCCCGGGGATGGCTACACCTTC.